These 13 T cell receptor beta chains originate from one sample sequenced in a study of radiation and T cells in renal cell carcinoma. Data came from immunoSEQ multiplex PCR; TCRdb stores just in-frame clones and leaves some out. The sample carries about 60,000 clones, around 80% recorded once. Time point specified: blood 2 weeks post-SBRT. Treatment defined: 15 Gy SBRT to primary tumor, nephrectomy 4 weeks later. This specimen was blood, taken from a patient whose treatment included radiotherapy and nephrectomy. The receptors here all came from a man in his 60s with renal cell carcinoma.

The V gene is TRBV14, the J gene TRBJ2-1; D tentatively reads TRBD1 or TRBD2 (5 bases each). V was shortened by 0 bases and J by 13 bases, with 16 bases between the two germline ends. This CDR3 has 14 amino acids. Germline CDR1 SGHDN, CDR2 FVKESK. The CDR3 region has the DNA TGTGCCAGCAGCCAAGAGGGGCCGGGGATATATCAGTTCTTC. Protein product: CASSQEGPGIYQFF.

This clone was detected once. The chain combines TRBV7-9 with TRBJ1-1; D call uncertain. The V gene's germline CDR1 is SEHNR and CDR2 FQNEAQ (reference sequence). The CDR3 has 13 residues. The V and J ends lost 2 bases and 3 bases respectively, with 7 bases between them. The CDR3 spells CASSLTRYTEAFF. DNA for the CDR3: TGTGCCAGCAGCTTAACACGCTACACTGAAGCTTTCTTT.

This rearrangement joins TRBV5-6 to TRBJ1-3, with a weak D call TRBD1 (5 bases). The CDR3 contains 17 residues. V was trimmed by 0 bases and J by 0 bases, leaving 13 bases between them. Germline CDR1 is SGHDT and CDR2 is YYEEEE. This CDR3 reads CASSLGGGTVSGNTIYF. The CDR3 region has the DNA TGTGCCAGCAGCTTGGGCGGGGGTACAGTCTCTGGAAACACCATATATTTT.

This chain links TRBV25-1 with TRBJ2-3; D not resolved. Deletions cut 7 bases from V and 2 bases from J, with 7 bases between. The CDR3 length is 12 residues. Germline loops: CDR1 MGHDK, CDR2 SYGVNS. The CDR3 DNA reads as TGTGCCAGCACCAGCTACACAGATACGCAGTATTTT. It codes for CASTSYTDTQYF.

The chain uses TRBV9 and TRBJ1-2, with D maybe TRBD1 (5 bases). The CDR3 runs 16 residues. V was clipped by 0 bases and J by 3 bases, with 15 bases between them. Germline V gene data show CDR1 as SGDLS and CDR2 as YYNGEE. The CDR3 coding sequence is TGTGCCAGCAGCGTAGATCCGGCAGGGAATGACTATGGCTACACCTTC. The encoded protein is CASSVDPAGNDYGYTF.

This clone was picked up a small number of times. The V call is TRBV5-6, the J call TRBJ2-7; D is undetermined. This CDR3 comprises 16 residues. V shed 0 bases and J shed 0 bases, with 13 bases lying between them. The germline CDR1 and CDR2 sequences are SGHDT and YYEEEE. CDR3 region: CASSLEGSWISYEQYF. CDR3 in DNA: TGTGCCAGCAGCTTGGAGGGCAGTTGGATCTCCTACGAGCAGTACTTC.

The table lists this clone with a few counts. This sequence joins TRBV15 and TRBJ2-2, with D possibly matching TRBD1 (6 bases). The CDR3 loop spans 15 amino acids. Trimming left V 5 bases short and J 4 bases short, with 14 bases between. Germline CDR1 and CDR2: LNHNV and YYDKDF (reference sequence). CDR3 coding DNA: TGTGCCACCAGCGGAACCACAGGGCTCACCGGGGAGCTGTTTTTT. It codes for CATSGTTGLTGELFF.

The V call is TRBV25-1, the J call TRBJ1-1, with D maybe TRBD1 (5 bases). The CDR3 runs to 15 residues. Trimming removed 0 bases from V and 1 base from J, with 9 bases in between. CDR1 is MGHDK, CDR2 SYGVNS, per germline. This chain's CDR3 is CASSEYLGGNTEAFF. The CDR3 nucleotides read TGTGCCAGCAGTGAATATCTGGGGGGGAACACTGAAGCTTTCTTT.

The rearrangement uses TRBV11-3 and TRBJ1-1; tentative D call: TRBD1 (6 bases). Trimming took 5 bases from V and 0 from J, leaving 13 bases between them. The CDR3 consists of 15 residues. Germline V gives CDR1 SGHNT, CDR2 YENEEA. CDR3 sequence reads: CASSQRTALNTEAFF. The DNA for the CDR3 is TGTGCCAGCAGCCAGCGGACAGCACTGAACACTGAAGCTTTCTTT.

The rearrangement links TRBV5-1 to TRBJ2-5; possibly TRBD1 or TRBD2 for D (5 bases each). CDR3 length: 14 amino acids. V was shortened by 5 bases and J by 5 bases, with 16 bases between the two germline ends. Germline CDR1 is SGHRS and CDR2 is YFSETQ. This chain's CDR3 is CASRGVTVMETQYF. The CDR3 DNA follows: TGCGCCAGCAGGGGGGTGACGGTCATGGAGACCCAGTACTTC.

The chain uses TRBV11-2 and TRBJ2-1, with TRBD1 matching over 8 bases. CDR1 is SGHAT, CDR2 FQNNGV, per germline. The CDR3 spans 15 residues. V shed 0 bases, J shed 7 bases, and the junction held 5 bases outside the gene matches. The DNA of the CDR3 is TGTGCCAGCAGCTTAGATCAGGGGGCATGGAATGAGCAGTTCTTC. This encodes CASSLDQGAWNEQFF.

This sequence joins TRBV5-6 and TRBJ2-1, with D perhaps TRBD1 (6 bases). Looked up from germline, CDR1 is SGHDT and CDR2 is YYEEEE. V was cut by 1 base and J by 8 bases, with 13 bases left in between. CDR3 length: 14 residues. The CDR3 protein is CASSLLQGGHEQFF. In DNA form, the CDR3 reads TGTGCCAGCAGCTTGCTACAGGGTGGCCATGAGCAGTTCTTC.

The chain carries TRBV6-4 and TRBJ1-2; 8 nucleotides agree with TRBD1. CDR1 and CDR2 from the germline V gene are MRHNA and SNTAGT. Trimming took 4 bases from V and 8 from J; bases not matched to a gene: 9. This CDR3 has 14 residues. CDR3 DNA: TGTGCCAGCAGTGCTTTACTCGGACAGGGAGGCTACACCTTC. This codes for CASSALLGQGGYTF.